The TCR beta chain under discussion was sequenced for a study of T cells in localized non-small cell lung cancer. This clone was detected only a few times. As yet, its antigen is unknown. V lost 2 bases, J lost 4 bases, and 4 bases stayed unmatched. Germline V CDR1 and CDR2: MDHEN, SYDVKM. The CDR3 sequence is 14 residues long. Some clones are missing from TCRdb's copy, which holds only in-frame ones; the method was immunoSEQ multiplex PCR. The sample contains approximately 1,500 clones, 17% of which appear only once. Study-level findings and limits: Exceeding tumor, uninvolved adjacent lung had the highest T cell clonality. Detection in adjacent lung was observed for a median roughly 62 of the top 100 tumor clones.

The receptor comes from a female donor of 60 years or more with stage II lung adenocarcinoma. V and J are TRBV28 and TRBJ1-2, with 7 bases matching TRBD1. The sequences come from normal lung tissue next to the tumor, collected before any cancer treatment. The chain's CDR3 is CASSLHDRAYGYTF. The CDR3 nucleotides are TGTGCCAGCAGTTTACATGACAGGGCCTATGGCTACACCTTC.